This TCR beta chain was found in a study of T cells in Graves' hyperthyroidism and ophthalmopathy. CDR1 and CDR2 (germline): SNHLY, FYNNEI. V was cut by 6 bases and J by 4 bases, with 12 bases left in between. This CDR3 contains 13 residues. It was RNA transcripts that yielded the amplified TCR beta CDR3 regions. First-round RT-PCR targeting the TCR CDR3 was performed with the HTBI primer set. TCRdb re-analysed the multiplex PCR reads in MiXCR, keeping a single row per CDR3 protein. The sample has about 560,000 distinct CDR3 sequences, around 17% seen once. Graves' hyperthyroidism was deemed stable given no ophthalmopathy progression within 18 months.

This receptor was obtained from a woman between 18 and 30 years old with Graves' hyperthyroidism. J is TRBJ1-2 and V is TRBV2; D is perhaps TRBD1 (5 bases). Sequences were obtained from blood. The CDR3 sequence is CASSETDFYGYTF. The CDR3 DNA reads TGTGCCAGCAGCGAGACAGATTTCTATGGCTACACCTTC.